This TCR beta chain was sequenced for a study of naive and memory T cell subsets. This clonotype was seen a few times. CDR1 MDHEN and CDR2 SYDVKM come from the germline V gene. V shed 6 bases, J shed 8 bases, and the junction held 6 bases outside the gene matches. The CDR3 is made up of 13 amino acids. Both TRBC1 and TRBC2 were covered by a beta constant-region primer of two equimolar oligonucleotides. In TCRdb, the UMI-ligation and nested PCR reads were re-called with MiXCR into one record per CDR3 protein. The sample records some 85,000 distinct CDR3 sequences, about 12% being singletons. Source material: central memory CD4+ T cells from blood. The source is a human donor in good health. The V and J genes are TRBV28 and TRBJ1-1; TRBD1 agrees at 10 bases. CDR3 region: CASSRDRGWEAFF. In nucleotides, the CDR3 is TGTGCCAGCAGCCGGGACAGGGGATGGGAAGCTTTCTTT.